This paragraph reports one T cell receptor beta chain. CD4+ cells underwent separation, giving CD45RA+ naive and CD45RA-negative memory subsets. The assay was immunoSEQ multiplex PCR, and TCRdb's table has in-frame clones only and misses some. The table lists 2 million to 2.5 million clones, almost 96% of them singletons. This entry is derived from a study of shared clonotypes between healthy human individuals. The CDR3 covers 17 residues. Trimming took off 3 bases at V and 2 bases at J, with 17 bases between the two ends. Germline V lookup: CDR1 KGHSH, CDR2 LQKENI. The TCR originated in a man between 18 and 35 years old in good health. The chain has TRBV18 and TRBJ1-3, with D possibly being TRBD1 (5 bases). Sample: naive CD4+ T cells sorted from blood. Indicated subset: CD45RA+ positively selected. The CDR3 DNA follows: TGTGCCAGCTCACCTCTGACCAAGACAGTTCCTGGAAACACCATATATTTT. Translating gives CASSPLTKTVPGNTIYF.